The clone carrying this TCR beta chain is a singleton in its sample. Its antigen is currently unknown. These data are taken from a study of Ad26.COV2.S vaccination and SARS-CoV-2 variants. Looking at the study overall: As a participant in COV1001, the donor was in the Ad26.COV2.S trial arm.

Findings and caveats of the study: Relative to placebo recipients, vaccine recipients exhibited elevated spike-specific TCR breadth.

Indicated treatment: over 15 received Ad26.COV2.S at low or high dose, single or two shots; 5 received placebo; per-sample allocation not given. It was on day 63 after the first vaccine or placebo injection that samples were taken. The CDR3 is made up of 13 amino acids. Germline CDR1 and CDR2: SNHLY and FYNNEI. Trimming shortened V by 3 bases and J by 11 bases, and 14 bases separated the two germline ends. The method was immunoSEQ multiplex PCR; TCRdb's version includes in-frame clones alone and lacks a portion of them. The sample includes under 500,000 clones, roughly 90% of them seen just once. The chain links TRBV2 to TRBJ1-5; D is ambiguous. Source: peripheral blood, taken in a trial of Ad26.COV2.S vaccine versus placebo. The receptor's source is a person aged 18-65 years who received the Ad26.COV2.S COVID-19 vaccine or a placebo. Written as DNA, the CDR3 is TGTGCCAGCAGTGACGGGCAGGTGGTGGCCCAGCATTTT. The encoded protein is CASSDGQVVAQHF.